The sequence of this T cell receptor beta chain was determined in a study of blood T cells in healthy people across ages. Study-wide points: The donors' CMV status was not determined, possibly confounding changes in expanded clonotypes.

Looked up from germline, CDR1 is SEHNR and CDR2 is FQNEAQ (reference sequence). The CDR3 length is 16 residues. J gave up 0 bases and V 5 bases, and 8 bases lay outside the gene matches. A second PCR, run for roughly 7 to 12 cycles, used a sample-barcoded 5' primer plus a J-beta primer mix. Each cDNA molecule was tagged by a template-switch adaptor that had 12 random nucleotides. One entry per CDR3 protein results from TCRdb running MiXCR on the 5' RACE reads. Counted here are about a million distinct CDR3 sequences, roughly 51% occurring once; the ten biggest clones make up over 20%. It was 9.5 to 10 milliliters of peripheral blood that were drawn from each donor. This clonotype has ten or more counts. What it binds is not known.

Specimen: blood. V and J are TRBV7-9 and TRBJ2-5; 8 nucleotides agree with TRBD1. This clonotype was obtained from a woman in her sixties or seventies in good health. CDR3 amino acids: CASSPGTGINQETQYF. CDR3 nucleotides: TGTGCCAGCAGCCCCGGGACAGGAATTAACCAAGAGACCCAGTACTTC.